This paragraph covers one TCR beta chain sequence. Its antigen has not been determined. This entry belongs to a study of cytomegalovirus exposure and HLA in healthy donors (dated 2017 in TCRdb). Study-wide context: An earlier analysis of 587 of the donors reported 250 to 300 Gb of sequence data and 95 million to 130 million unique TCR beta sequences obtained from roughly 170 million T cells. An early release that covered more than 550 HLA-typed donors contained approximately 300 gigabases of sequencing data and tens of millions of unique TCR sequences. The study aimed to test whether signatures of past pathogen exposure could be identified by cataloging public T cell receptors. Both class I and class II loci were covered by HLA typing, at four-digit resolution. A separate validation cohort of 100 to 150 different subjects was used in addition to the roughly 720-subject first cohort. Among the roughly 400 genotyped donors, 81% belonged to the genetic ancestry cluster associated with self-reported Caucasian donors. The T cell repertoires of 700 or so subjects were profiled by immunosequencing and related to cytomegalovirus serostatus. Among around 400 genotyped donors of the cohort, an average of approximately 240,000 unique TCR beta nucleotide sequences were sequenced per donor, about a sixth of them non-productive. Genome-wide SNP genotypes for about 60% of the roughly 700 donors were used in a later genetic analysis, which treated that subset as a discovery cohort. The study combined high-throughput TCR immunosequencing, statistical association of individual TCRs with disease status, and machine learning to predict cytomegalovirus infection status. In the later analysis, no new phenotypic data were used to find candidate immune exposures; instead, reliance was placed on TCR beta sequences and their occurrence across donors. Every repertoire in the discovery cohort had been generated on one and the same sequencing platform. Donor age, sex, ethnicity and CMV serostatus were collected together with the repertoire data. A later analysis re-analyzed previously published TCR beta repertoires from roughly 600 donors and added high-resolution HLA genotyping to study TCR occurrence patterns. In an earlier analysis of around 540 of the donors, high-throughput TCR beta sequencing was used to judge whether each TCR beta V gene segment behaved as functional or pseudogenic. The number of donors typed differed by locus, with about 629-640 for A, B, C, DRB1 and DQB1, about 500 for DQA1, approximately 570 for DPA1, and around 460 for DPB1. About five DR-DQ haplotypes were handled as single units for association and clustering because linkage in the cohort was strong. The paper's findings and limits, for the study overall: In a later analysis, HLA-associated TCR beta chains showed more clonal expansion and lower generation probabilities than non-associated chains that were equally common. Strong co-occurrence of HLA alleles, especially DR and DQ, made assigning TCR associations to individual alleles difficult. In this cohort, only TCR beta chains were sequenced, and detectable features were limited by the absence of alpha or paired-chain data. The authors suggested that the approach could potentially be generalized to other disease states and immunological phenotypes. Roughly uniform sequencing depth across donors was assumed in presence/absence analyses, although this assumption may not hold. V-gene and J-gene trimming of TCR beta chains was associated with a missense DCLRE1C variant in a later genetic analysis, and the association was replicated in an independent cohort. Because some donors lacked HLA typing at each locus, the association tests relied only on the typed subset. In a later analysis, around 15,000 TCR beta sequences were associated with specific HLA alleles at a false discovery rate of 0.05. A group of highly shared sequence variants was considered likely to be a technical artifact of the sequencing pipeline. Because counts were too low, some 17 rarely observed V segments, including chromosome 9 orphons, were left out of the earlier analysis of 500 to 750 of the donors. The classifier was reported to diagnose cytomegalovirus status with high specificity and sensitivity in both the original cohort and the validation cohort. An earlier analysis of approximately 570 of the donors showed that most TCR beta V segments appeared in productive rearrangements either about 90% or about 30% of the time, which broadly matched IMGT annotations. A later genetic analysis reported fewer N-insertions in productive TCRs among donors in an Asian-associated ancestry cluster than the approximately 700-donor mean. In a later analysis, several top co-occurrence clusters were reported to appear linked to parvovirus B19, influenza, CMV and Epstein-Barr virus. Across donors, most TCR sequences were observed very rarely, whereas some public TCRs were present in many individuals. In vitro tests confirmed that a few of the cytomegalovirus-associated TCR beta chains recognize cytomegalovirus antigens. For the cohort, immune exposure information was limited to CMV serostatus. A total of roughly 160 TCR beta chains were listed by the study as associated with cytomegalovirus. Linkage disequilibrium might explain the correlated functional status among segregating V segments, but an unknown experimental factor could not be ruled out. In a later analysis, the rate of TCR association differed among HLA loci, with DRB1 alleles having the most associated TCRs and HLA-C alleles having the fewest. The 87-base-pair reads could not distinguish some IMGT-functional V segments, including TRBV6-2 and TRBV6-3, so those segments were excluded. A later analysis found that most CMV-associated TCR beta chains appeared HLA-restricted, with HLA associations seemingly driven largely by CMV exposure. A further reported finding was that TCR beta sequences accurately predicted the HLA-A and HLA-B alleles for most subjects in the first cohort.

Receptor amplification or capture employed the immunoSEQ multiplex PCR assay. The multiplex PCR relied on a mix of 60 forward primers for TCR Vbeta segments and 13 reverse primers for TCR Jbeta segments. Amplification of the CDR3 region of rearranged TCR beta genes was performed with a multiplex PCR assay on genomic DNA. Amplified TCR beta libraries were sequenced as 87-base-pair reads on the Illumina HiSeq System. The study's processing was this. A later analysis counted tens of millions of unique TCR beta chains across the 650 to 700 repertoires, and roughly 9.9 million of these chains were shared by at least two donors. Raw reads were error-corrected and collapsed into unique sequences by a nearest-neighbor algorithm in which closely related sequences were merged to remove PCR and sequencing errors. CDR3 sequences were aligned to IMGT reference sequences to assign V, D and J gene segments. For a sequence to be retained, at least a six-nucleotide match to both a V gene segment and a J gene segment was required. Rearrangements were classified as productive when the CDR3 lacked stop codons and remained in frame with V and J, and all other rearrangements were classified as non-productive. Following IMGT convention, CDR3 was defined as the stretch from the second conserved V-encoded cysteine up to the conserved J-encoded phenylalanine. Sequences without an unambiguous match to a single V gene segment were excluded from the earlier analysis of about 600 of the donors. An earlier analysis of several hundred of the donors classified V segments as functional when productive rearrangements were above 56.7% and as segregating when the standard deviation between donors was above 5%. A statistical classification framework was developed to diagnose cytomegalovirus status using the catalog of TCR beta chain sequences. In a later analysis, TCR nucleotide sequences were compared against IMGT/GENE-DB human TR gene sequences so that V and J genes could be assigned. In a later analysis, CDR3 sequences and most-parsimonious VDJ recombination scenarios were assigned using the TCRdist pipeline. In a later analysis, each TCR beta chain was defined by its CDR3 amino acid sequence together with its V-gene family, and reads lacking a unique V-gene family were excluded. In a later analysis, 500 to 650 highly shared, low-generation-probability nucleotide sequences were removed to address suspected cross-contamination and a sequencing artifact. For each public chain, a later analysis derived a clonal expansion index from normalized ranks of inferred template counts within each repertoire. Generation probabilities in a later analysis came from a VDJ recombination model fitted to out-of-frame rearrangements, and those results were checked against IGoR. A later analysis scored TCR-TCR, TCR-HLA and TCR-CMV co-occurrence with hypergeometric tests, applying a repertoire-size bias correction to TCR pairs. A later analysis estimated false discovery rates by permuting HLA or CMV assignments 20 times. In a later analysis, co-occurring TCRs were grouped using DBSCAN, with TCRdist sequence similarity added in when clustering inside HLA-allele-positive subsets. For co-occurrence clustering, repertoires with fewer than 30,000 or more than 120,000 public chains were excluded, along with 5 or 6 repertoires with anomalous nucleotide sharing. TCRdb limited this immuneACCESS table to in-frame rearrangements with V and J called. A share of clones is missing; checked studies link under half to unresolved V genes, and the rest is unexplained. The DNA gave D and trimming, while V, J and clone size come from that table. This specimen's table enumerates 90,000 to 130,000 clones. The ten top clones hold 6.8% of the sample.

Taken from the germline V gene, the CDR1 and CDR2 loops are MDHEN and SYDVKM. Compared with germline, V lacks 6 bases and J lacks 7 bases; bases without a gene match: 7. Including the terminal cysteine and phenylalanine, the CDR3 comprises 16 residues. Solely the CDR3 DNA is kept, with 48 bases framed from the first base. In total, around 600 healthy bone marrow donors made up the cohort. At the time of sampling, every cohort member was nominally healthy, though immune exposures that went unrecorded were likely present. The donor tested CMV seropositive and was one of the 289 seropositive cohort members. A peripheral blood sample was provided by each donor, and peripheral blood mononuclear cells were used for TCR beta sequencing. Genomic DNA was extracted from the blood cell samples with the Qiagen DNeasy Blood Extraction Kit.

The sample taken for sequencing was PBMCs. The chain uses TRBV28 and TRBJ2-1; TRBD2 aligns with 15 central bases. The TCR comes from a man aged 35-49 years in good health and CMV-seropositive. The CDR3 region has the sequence CASSFPGLAGGNEQFF. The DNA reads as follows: TGTGCCAGCAGCTTCCCAGGACTAGCGGGAGGGAATGAGCAGTTCTTC.